A selection of T cell receptor beta chains follows, all from one sample in a study of T cells after posttransplantation cyclophosphamide. Assay used: immunoSEQ multiplex PCR; TCRdb lists only in-frame clones, some missing. The sample carries roughly 21,000 clones, approximately 98% recorded once. Sequences were obtained from naive CD8+ T cells sorted from PBMCs. These receptors were obtained from a man in his forties in good health, CMV-negative, and a related stem cell transplant donor. Each CDR3 is given with its conserved first and last residue. Fields, in order: J gene, V gene, CDR3 protein.

>TRBJ2-3|TRBV9
CASSVAEGGRANTQYF
>TRBJ2-5|TRBV9
CASSLNGRGVETQYF
>TRBJ1-2|TRBV29-1
CSGGTGGAVGYTF
>TRBJ2-1|TRBV11-3
CASSFPPGVAPDNEQFF
>TRBJ2-1|TRBV14
CASSSRTGADEQFF
>TRBJ2-7|TRBV9
CASTRREVAGSSYEQYF
>TRBJ2-1|TRBV7-3
CASSFSGREQFF
>TRBJ2-3|TRBV6-1
CASSVYRGPRSDTQYF
>TRBJ2-3|TRBV28
CASHSPLGSVADTQYF
>TRBJ2-1|TRBV2
CASRPRGVAGVVEQFF
>TRBJ2-5|TRBV6-1
CASSELQGPARETQYF
>TRBJ1-1|TRBV10-3
CAIGGQGNTEAFF
>TRBJ2-7|TRBV27
CASSPGTASYEQYF